Following are 8 T cell receptor beta chains from one sample sequenced in a study of tumor-infiltrating lymphocytes in primary liver carcinoma. With a constant-region primer, TCR beta cDNA was made from 500 ng of total RNA. Three nested multiplex PCR rounds of slightly modified ARM-PCR generated TCR beta libraries. In the first two PCR rounds, TRBV1-TRBV30 forward primers were paired with a C-beta reverse primer, and each round lasted approximately 10 cycles. TCRdb ran MiXCR on the multiplex PCR reads and lists one entry per CDR3 protein. The sample lists 250,000 to 350,000 distinct CDR3 sequences, more than 55% occurring once. They got blood RNA out of unsorted whole blood and also pulled out germline DNA. Sequencing was done on a sample of peripheral blood. The receptors come from a young woman with primary liver carcinoma and hepatitis B virus infection.

Notes on this clonotype: A much more abundant neighbour one base away suggests this may be a read error. This CDR3 is missing its conserved last phenylalanine or tryptophan, likely due to a read error. This chain uses TRBV4-2 with TRBJ1-1; D gene unclear. Germline assignment: CDR1 LGHNA and CDR2 YNFKEQ. CDR3 length equals 15 residues. V was shortened by 1 base and J by 0 bases, with 9 bases between the two germline ends. In DNA, the CDR3 is TGTGCCAGCAGCCAAGTGGGAGGGCTGAACACTGAAGCTTTCTGT. Translating it yields CASSQVGGLNTEAFC.

The genes are TRBV5-1 and TRBJ2-1, with TRBD2 identical over 9 bases. Trimming took 4 bases from V and 7 from J; bases not matched to a gene: 9. Per germline, CDR1 SGHRS and CDR2 YFSETQ. The length of the CDR3 is 15 residues. CDR3 region: CASSRASGVRNEQFF. CDR3 in DNA: TGCGCCAGCAGCAGAGCTAGCGGGGTCCGGAATGAGCAGTTCTTC.

This clonotype has a handful of counts. Just one base apart from a much larger clone, this may be a read error. CDR3 nucleotides: TGTGTCAGCAGCTTTAGCGCTCTTACGTACACAGATACGCAGTATTTT. Its translation is CVSSFSALTYTDTQYF. The rearrangement links TRBV11-1 to TRBJ2-3, with a possible D match to TRBD2 (5 bases). This CDR3 region has 16 residues. Per germline, CDR1 SGHAT and CDR2 FQDESV (reference sequence).

Note on this clonotype: A much bigger clone sits one base away, suggesting this may be a read error. This sequence joins TRBV11-3 and TRBJ1-6; possibly TRBD1 for D (6 bases). Germline V gene data show CDR1 as SGHNT and CDR2 as YENEEA. Trimming took off 3 bases at V and 5 bases at J, with 14 bases between the two ends. The CDR3 covers 16 residues. The DNA for the CDR3 is TGTGCCAGCAGCTTCTTCGGGGGCGTGGATAATTCACCCCTCCACTTT. This codes for CASSFFGGVDNSPLHF.

The J gene is TRBJ2-5, the V gene TRBV12-3 or TRBV12-4; 11 positions match TRBD2. J gave up 4 bases and V 5 bases, and 6 bases lay outside the gene matches. CDR3 size: 15 residues. The CDR3 DNA is TGTGCCAGCAGTCCGGGACTAGCGGACCGAGAGACCCAGTACTTC. Encoded protein: CASSPGLADRETQYF.

Regarding this clonotype: A single base separates this from a much larger clone, so it may be a read error. V is TRBV29-1 and J is TRBJ1-5; no reliable D call. Germline CDR1 reads SQVTM; CDR2 reads ANQGSEA. The CDR3 is 13 amino acids. V lost 7 bases, J lost 7 bases, and 17 bases lay in between. The CDR3 loop is CSATSQRGQPQHF. CDR3 nucleotides: TGCAGCGCCACATCCCAGAGAGGGCAGCCCCAGCATTTT.

The chain carries TRBV12-3 or TRBV12-4 and TRBJ2-1, with D tentatively TRBD1 (5 bases). With 2 bases removed from V and 3 bases from J, the gap between germline ends came to 14 bases. CDR3 length: 16 residues. The CDR3 reads CASSLLGARLYNEQFF. CDR3 in DNA: TGTGCCAGCAGTTTATTAGGGGCGCGGCTCTACAATGAGCAGTTCTTC.

This rearrangement joins TRBV13 to TRBJ2-3; the D call may be TRBD1 or TRBD2 (5 bases each). Germline CDR1 is PRHDT and CDR2 is FYEKMQ (reference sequence). The CDR3 totals 15 residues. The ends were cut back, 4 bases at V and 6 bases at J, with 17 bases in the middle. This chain's CDR3 is CASSSGTPSADTQYF. The CDR3 nucleotides read TGTGCCAGCAGCTCCGGGACCCCTTCTGCTGATACGCAGTATTTT.